These T cell receptor beta chains were read from a single sample in a study of blood T cell repertoires in COVID-19. The method was immunoSEQ multiplex PCR; TCRdb's version includes in-frame clones alone and lacks a portion of them. In the table there are approximately 100,000 clones, around 92% of which are singletons. Sequencing used peripheral blood. Every receptor here comes from a man aged 45-65 years with active COVID-19. Each CDR3 is given with its conserved first and last residue. The D gene is left open where the match is weak. Only some rows state a clone size, as once, few, many or a class for expanded clones.

abundance,j_gene,d_gene,v_gene,CDR3aa,CDR3nt
.,TRBJ2-2,TRBD2,TRBV18,CASSLSPGTSLYGELFF,TGTGCCAGCTCACTGAGTCCCGGGACTAGCCTTTACGGGGAGCTGTTTTTT
.,TRBJ1-2,.,TRBV4-1,CASSVGEGGNYGYTF,TGCGCCAGCAGCGTTGGTGAGGGTGGGAACTATGGCTACACCTTC
once,TRBJ2-2,.,TRBV7-7,CASSLDRGNTGELFF,TGTGCCAGCAGCTTAGATCGGGGGAACACCGGGGAGCTGTTTTTT
.,TRBJ2-2,TRBD2,TRBV5-4,CASSPLAGNTGELFF,TGTGCCAGCAGCCCACTAGCGGGGAACACCGGGGAGCTGTTTTTT
once,TRBJ2-5,TRBD2,TRBV18,CASSPQGSGSETQYF,TGTGCCAGCTCACCACAAGGTAGCGGGTCAGAGACCCAGTACTTC
.,TRBJ2-1,TRBD1,TRBV5-1,CASSTGQGGLENEQFF,TGCGCCAGCAGCACCGGACAGGGGGGTCTAGAGAATGAGCAGTTCTTC
.,TRBJ1-1,TRBD1,TRBV19,CASSSSTGGVAEAFF,TGTGCCAGTAGTTCATCGACAGGGGGCGTGGCTGAAGCTTTCTTT
.,TRBJ1-2,TRBD1,TRBV5-1,CASSSRQGSYGYTF,TGCGCCAGCAGCTCGCGACAGGGGAGCTATGGCTACACCTTC
.,TRBJ2-5,.,TRBV5-1,CASSLGLDRGETQYF,TGCGCCAGCAGCTTGGGATTGGATCGGGGAGAGACCCAGTACTTC
.,TRBJ2-5,.,TRBV4-1,CASSSSVPQETQYF,TGCGCCAGCAGCTCTAGCGTACCTCAAGAGACCCAGTACTTC
.,TRBJ2-3,TRBD1,TRBV5-6,CASSAGTGLDTQYF,TGTGCCAGCAGCGCCGGGACAGGGTTAGATACGCAGTATTTT
.,TRBJ1-1,.,TRBV30,CAWNPGFGPGGTEAFF,TGTGCCTGGAATCCAGGCTTCGGACCGGGAGGCACTGAAGCTTTCTTT
.,TRBJ2-7,TRBD1,TRBV7-9,CASSFENRGEQYF,TGTGCCAGCAGCTTTGAAAACAGGGGCGAGCAGTACTTC
.,TRBJ1-2,TRBD1,TRBV28,CASSRLQGALAYYGYTF,TGTGCCAGCAGTCGCCTTCAGGGGGCGCTGGCTTACTATGGCTACACCTTC
.,TRBJ2-7,TRBD2,TRBV28,CASSLLAVGPREQYF,TGTGCCAGCAGTTTACTAGCGGTTGGGCCCAGGGAGCAGTACTTC
.,TRBJ1-2,TRBD1,TRBV6-5,CASIGGTGFYGYTF,TGTGCCAGCATTGGGGGGACAGGGTTTTATGGCTACACCTTC
.,TRBJ2-1,.,TRBV6-5,CASSATDNEQFF,TGTGCCAGCAGCGCGACTGACAATGAGCAGTTCTTC
.,TRBJ1-4,TRBD1,TRBV28,CASSTKTGGGEKLFF,TGTGCCAGCAGTACTAAGACAGGGGGAGGGGAAAAACTGTTTTTT
.,TRBJ1-5,TRBD1,TRBV2,CASNQDRAVSNQPQHF,TGTGCCAGCAACCAGGACAGGGCGGTCAGCAATCAGCCCCAGCATTTT
.,TRBJ2-7,.,TRBV11-2,CASSFYYEQYF,TGTGCCAGCAGCTTTTACTACGAGCAGTACTTC
.,TRBJ2-1,.,TRBV28,CASSWEDKSSYNEQFF,TGTGCCAGCAGTTGGGAGGACAAGAGCTCCTACAATGAGCAGTTCTTC
medium-sized,TRBJ2-1,TRBD2,TRBV5-1,CASSFGLADNEQFF,TGCGCCAGCAGCTTCGGACTAGCCGACAATGAGCAGTTCTTC
.,TRBJ2-2,TRBD2,TRBV28,CASSVSGRWTGELFF,TGTGCCAGCAGCGTTAGCGGGAGGTGGACCGGGGAGCTGTTTTTT
.,TRBJ1-6,.,TRBV27,CASSLLTGKASPLHF,TGTGCCAGCAGTTTATTAACAGGGAAGGCCTCACCCCTCCACTTT
medium-sized,TRBJ2-1,.,TRBV27,CASSGDHSYNEQFF,TGTGCCAGTTCGGGGGATCACTCCTACAATGAGCAGTTCTTC
once,TRBJ1-3,.,TRBV19,CASSSQGSTGNTIYF,TGTGCCAGTAGTAGTCAGGGGAGTACTGGAAACACCATATATTTT
.,TRBJ1-6,TRBD1,TRBV10-2,CASSGQGNSPLHF,TGCGCCAGCAGTGGACAGGGGAATTCACCCCTCCACTTT
.,TRBJ2-3,TRBD2,TRBV27,CASSSTSGRPDTQYF,TGTGCCAGCAGTTCCACTAGCGGGAGGCCTGATACGCAGTATTTT
.,TRBJ1-2,.,TRBV5-8,CASIARVPVAGYTF,TGTGCCAGCATCGCCAGGGTTCCGGTCGCTGGCTACACCTTC
.,TRBJ2-4,TRBD1,TRBV20-1,CSASSRDRNIQYF,TGCAGTGCTAGTTCCAGGGACAGAAACATTCAGTACTTC
.,TRBJ2-1,.,TRBV15,CATSRDNRGANEQFF,TGTGCCACCAGCAGAGATAACCGGGGGGCCAATGAGCAGTTCTTC
.,TRBJ2-7,TRBD1,TRBV28,CASQGQGAAYEQYF,TGTGCCAGCCAGGGACAGGGGGCCGCCTACGAGCAGTACTTC
.,TRBJ1-2,.,TRBV28,CASSLGSRNFYGYTF,TGTGCCAGCAGTTTAGGTTCCCGCAACTTCTATGGCTACACCTTC
.,TRBJ2-5,TRBD1,TRBV18,CASSSRTGRETQYF,TGTGCCAGCTCATCCCGGACAGGGAGAGAGACCCAGTACTTC
.,TRBJ1-5,.,TRBV9,CASSVEGVGQPQHF,TGTGCCAGCAGCGTAGAAGGGGTGGGTCAGCCCCAGCATTTT
.,TRBJ2-1,TRBD2,TRBV2,CASSARLAGHNEQFF,TGTGCCAGCAGTGCTCGACTAGCGGGGCACAATGAGCAGTTCTTC
once,TRBJ2-3,.,TRBV7-3,CASSLIASSTDTQYF,TGTGCCAGCAGCTTAATAGCGTCTAGCACAGATACGCAGTATTTT
once,TRBJ1-5,.,TRBV12-3/TRBV12-4,CASSPGSRPQHF,TGTGCCAGCAGTCCAGGGTCCAGGCCCCAGCATTTT
once,TRBJ1-1,TRBD1,TRBV6-5,CASSPWDRAEAFF,TGTGCCAGCAGTCCGTGGGACAGGGCTGAAGCTTTCTTT
.,TRBJ1-5,.,TRBV5-6,CASSLFGGGNQPQHF,TGTGCCAGCAGCTTGTTTGGGGGGGGAAATCAGCCCCAGCATTTT
.,TRBJ1-1,.,TRBV12-3/TRBV12-4,CASSQQPNTEAFF,TGTGCCAGCAGCCAACAACCGAACACTGAAGCTTTCTTT
.,TRBJ2-1,.,TRBV7-9,CASSSTIGYSYNEQFF,TGTGCCAGCAGCTCGACAATTGGCTACTCCTACAATGAGCAGTTCTTC
.,TRBJ1-5,.,TRBV28,CASSLVPREVQPQHF,TGTGCCAGCAGTTTGGTTCCCAGGGAGGTTCAGCCCCAGCATTTT
.,TRBJ2-1,TRBD2,TRBV11-2,CASSLSRTSVYNEQFF,TGTGCCAGCAGCCTGTCGCGGACTAGCGTTTACAATGAGCAGTTCTTC
.,TRBJ2-3,TRBD2,TRBV5-8,CASSLGGLYTDTQYF,TGTGCCAGCAGCTTGGGGGGACTATACACAGATACGCAGTATTTT
.,TRBJ2-4,TRBD1,TRBV28,CASSGPGQAKNIQYF,TGTGCCAGCAGTGGTCCGGGACAGGCCAAAAACATTCAGTACTTC
.,TRBJ1-1,TRBD1,TRBV6-6,CASSYAAGGTFF,TGTGCCAGCAGTTACGCGGCAGGGGGGACTTTCTTT
.,TRBJ2-1,TRBD1,TRBV18,CASSSDRAYNEQFF,TGTGCCAGCTCGTCGGACAGGGCCTACAATGAGCAGTTCTTC
.,TRBJ2-7,TRBD1,TRBV5-6,CASSLWDRFYEQYF,TGTGCCAGCAGCCTCTGGGACAGGTTCTACGAGCAGTACTTC